The rows below give T cell receptor beta chains drawn from one sample of a study of shared clonotypes between healthy human individuals. The assay was immunoSEQ multiplex PCR, and TCRdb's table has in-frame clones only and misses some. The sample lists over 850,000 clones; more than 75% were seen once. The sequencing input was memory CD4+ T cells from PBMCs. These receptors came from a man aged 18 to 30 in good health. Some clones in this sample may be carry-over from other donors' samples. The CDR3 runs from the conserved cysteine through the conserved F or W. D genes are given only for firm matches. The size of a clone is reported for some rows only, either as once, few or many, or as a class for expanded clones.

13	TRBJ2-5	.	.	TRBV7-6	TGTGCCAGCAGCCCTCTACCTCAAGAGACCCAGTACTTC	CASSPLPQETQYF
15	TRBJ2-1	few	TRBD2	TRBV19	TGTGCCAGTAGTATGGGGGGGACCAGAGTAGGTGAGCAGTTCTTC	CASSMGGTRVGEQFF
14	TRBJ1-5	few	.	TRBV14	TGTGCCAGCAGCCAGTCAGAGAGCAATCAGCCCCAGCATTTT	CASSQSESNQPQHF
17	TRBJ2-7	few	TRBD2	TRBV5-1	TGCGCCAGCAGCACCGGGACTAGCGGGAGTAAGACCTACGAGCAGTACTTC	CASSTGTSGSKTYEQYF
13	TRBJ2-7	.	.	TRBV4-1	TGCGCCAGCAGCCGAGGACCAAGCGGCGAGCAGTACTTC	CASSRGPSGEQYF
17	TRBJ2-4	once	TRBD1	TRBV18	TGTGCCAGCTCCAAGTCCCGGGACAGGGTACTCAAAAACATTCAGTACTTC	CASSKSRDRVLKNIQYF
17	TRBJ2-5	.	TRBD2	TRBV11-3	TGTGCCAGCAGTAAAGGGCGGACTAGCGGTTTGGGGGAGACCCAGTACTTC	CASSKGRTSGLGETQYF
13	TRBJ2-3	.	.	TRBV19	TGTGCCAGTAGTCGTCCCGACACAGATACGCAGTATTTT	CASSRPDTDTQYF
14	TRBJ1-4	.	TRBD1	TRBV29-1	TGCAGCGTCTTCGACAGGGGGATGGGGGAAAAACTGTTTTTT	CSVFDRGMGEKLFF
14	TRBJ1-1	.	.	TRBV11-2	TGTGCCAGCAGCCCTAACCCCGGGACGACTGAAGCTTTCTTT	CASSPNPGTTEAFF
15	TRBJ1-5	.	TRBD1	TRBV18	TGTGCCAGCTCACCCGACAGGGGCGCCGCTCAGCCCCAGCATTTT	CASSPDRGAAQPQHF
17	TRBJ2-2	.	.	TRBV13	TGTGCCAGCAGCTCCATGGCTATGGGCAGCTACACCGGGGAGCTGTTTTTT	CASSSMAMGSYTGELFF
15	TRBJ2-7	.	TRBD1	TRBV9	TGTGCCAGCAGCCTTGGGGACAGGCGCGCGGTCGAGCAGTACTTC	CASSLGDRRAVEQYF
14	TRBJ1-1	.	.	TRBV27	TGTGCCAGCGGAGGGGCGAGGGGGTTTACTGAAGCTTTCTTT	CASGGARGFTEAFF
15	TRBJ2-1	.	.	TRBV4-2	TGTGCCAGCAGTCGGGACACTAGTTTCTCCAATGAGCAGTTCTTC	CASSRDTSFSNEQFF
18	TRBJ1-3	.	.	TRBV7-9	TGTGCCAGCAGCTTACGGCCGGTGGGGAGATCCTCTGGAAACACCATATATTTT	CASSLRPVGRSSGNTIYF
16	TRBJ2-3	.	TRBD2	TRBV2	TGTGCCAGCAGTCAGGCGGGAGGACCTAGCACAGATACGCAGTATTTT	CASSQAGGPSTDTQYF
15	TRBJ1-2	.	TRBD1	TRBV5-1	TGCGCCAGCAGTGAGGGACAGGCTTCTAACTATGGCTACACCTTC	CASSEGQASNYGYTF
15	TRBJ2-5	.	.	TRBV15	TGTGCCACCAGCAGAGTGTCACCCCTCCAAGAGACCCAGTACTTC	CATSRVSPLQETQYF
16	TRBJ1-1	once	.	TRBV5-1	TGCGCCAGCAGCTTGGCCCCCGGGACGGGGAACACTGAAGCTTTCTTT	CASSLAPGTGNTEAFF
14	TRBJ2-6	.	.	TRBV29-1	TGCAGCGTTGAACAGAGCTCTGGGGCCAACGTCCTGACTTTC	CSVEQSSGANVLTF
18	TRBJ1-4	.	.	TRBV15	TGTGCCACCAGCAGAGACAAACCAGCTTGGAAATTGGATGAAAAACTGTTTTTT	CATSRDKPAWKLDEKLFF
13	TRBJ2-2	.	.	TRBV6-5	TGTGCCAGCAGTTACTCGGCGTACCGGGAGCTGTTTTTT	CASSYSAYRELFF
14	TRBJ1-2	.	.	TRBV10-3	TGTGCCATCAGTGAGACCCAGGGCGCCTATGGCTACACCTTC	CAISETQGAYGYTF
13	TRBJ2-5	.	.	TRBV7-3	TGTGCCAGCAGCTCCGGGCTTGGGGAGACCCAGTACTTC	CASSSGLGETQYF
13	TRBJ1-2	.	.	TRBV29-1	TGCAGCGTTGGGGAACCAGCTAACTATGGCTACACCTTC	CSVGEPANYGYTF
14	TRBJ1-3	once	.	TRBV5-4	TGTGCCAGCAGCTTGGCCGGGGTTGGAAACACCATATATTTT	CASSLAGVGNTIYF